The T cell receptor (beta chain) described here comes from a study of T cell responses to AZD1222 COVID-19 vaccine. Regarding the study as a whole: Females outnumbered males among donors, who were mostly white British; clonal diversity was possibly underestimated.

The V gene's germline CDR1 is MNHEY and CDR2 SVGAGI. The CDR3 consists of 12 residues. The V and J ends lost 8 bases and 5 bases respectively, with 12 bases between them. With respect to this clone: The antigen is unknown.

Sequenced by immunoSEQ multiplex PCR; TCRdb stores in-frame clones only, minus some. The top ten hold 5% to 7% of the sample, which has 95,000 to 150,000 clones, over 75% seen once. The chain combines TRBV6-5 with TRBJ2-5; no firm D call. The clonotype originates from an adult in good health. The source material was peripheral blood, sampled on day 0 of AZD1222 vaccination. The CDR3 protein is CASGEIHETQYF. For the CDR3, the DNA is TGTGCCAGCGGAGAGATTCACGAGACCCAGTACTTC.